This entry is about one T cell receptor (beta chain). Germline CDR1 LNHDA, CDR2 SQIVND (reference sequence). This CDR3 has 14 residues. V shed 7 bases and J shed 3 bases, with 16 bases lying between them. The protocol was immunoSEQ multiplex PCR, while the TCRdb copy is restricted to in-frame clones and leaves out a portion. Here the sample spans tens of thousands of clones, around 90% being singletons. The data are from a study of T cell changes during pregnancy in multiple sclerosis. The specimen was peripheral blood, collected in the second trimester of pregnancy. The sequence was obtained from a female donor in good health, enrolled as a control in a pregnancy study. The gene calls are TRBV19 and TRBJ2-7, with D uncertain. CDR3 protein: CASKEMAGHYEQYF. CDR3 nucleotides: TGTGCCAGTAAAGAGATGGCAGGTCACTACGAGCAGTACTTC.